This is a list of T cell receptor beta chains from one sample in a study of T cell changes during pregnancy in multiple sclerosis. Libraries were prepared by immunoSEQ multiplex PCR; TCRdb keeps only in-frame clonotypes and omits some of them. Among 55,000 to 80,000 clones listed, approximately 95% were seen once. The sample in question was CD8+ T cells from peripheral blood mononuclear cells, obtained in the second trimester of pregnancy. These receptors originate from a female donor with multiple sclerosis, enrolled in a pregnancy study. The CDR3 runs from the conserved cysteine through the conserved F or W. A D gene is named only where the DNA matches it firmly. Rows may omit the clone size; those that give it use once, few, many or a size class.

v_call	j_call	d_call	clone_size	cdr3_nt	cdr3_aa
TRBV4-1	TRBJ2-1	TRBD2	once	TGCGCCAGCAGCCAAGATACTCTTGGCGGGAGGGTCGATGAGCAGTTCTTC	CASSQDTLGGRVDEQFF
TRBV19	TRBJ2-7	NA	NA	TGTGCCAGTAGTCCCCCGGGCAGGGGTAATATCGAGCAGTACTTC	CASSPPGRGNIEQYF
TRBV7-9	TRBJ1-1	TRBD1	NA	TGTGCCAGCAGCTCCCCAGGGGGAACTGAAGCTTTCTTT	CASSSPGGTEAFF
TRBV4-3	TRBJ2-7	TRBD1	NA	TGCGCCAGCAGCCAGGGACAGGGGGCTCCCTACGAGCAGTACTTC	CASSQGQGAPYEQYF
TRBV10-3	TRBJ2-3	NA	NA	TGTGCCATCAGCGCGCCGAGCGAACCAGATACGCAGTATTTT	CAISAPSEPDTQYF
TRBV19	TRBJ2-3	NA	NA	TGTGCCAGTAGTCCACAGACAAGAACAGATACGCAGTATTTT	CASSPQTRTDTQYF
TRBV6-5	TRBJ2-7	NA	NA	TGTGCCAGCAGTTACTCGAGTTCAGGGGATTCGAAAGAGCAGTACTTC	CASSYSSSGDSKEQYF
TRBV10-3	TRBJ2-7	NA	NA	TGTGCCATCAGCGCTTCGGGCTACGAGCAGTACTTC	CAISASGYEQYF
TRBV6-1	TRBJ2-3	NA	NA	TGTGCCAGCAGTGATATGACAGGTAGCACAGATACGCAGTATTTT	CASSDMTGSTDTQYF
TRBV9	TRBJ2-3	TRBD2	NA	TGTGCCAGCAGCGTAGAGGGACTAGCGGGAGCGGATACGCAGTATTTT	CASSVEGLAGADTQYF
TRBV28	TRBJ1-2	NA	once	TGTGCCAGCACCACCCTAGGGGATGTAGCTAGGTATGGCTACACCTTC	CASTTLGDVARYGYTF
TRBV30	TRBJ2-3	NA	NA	TGTGCCTGGAGTAGCGCCGACACAGATACGCAGTATTTT	CAWSSADTDTQYF
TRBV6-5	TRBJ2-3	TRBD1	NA	TGTGCCAGCAGCACGACAGGGGGGGGCACAGATACGCAGTATTTT	CASSTTGGGTDTQYF
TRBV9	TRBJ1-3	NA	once	TGTGCCAGCAGCGTGGACAGCACCTCTGGAAACACCATATATTTT	CASSVDSTSGNTIYF
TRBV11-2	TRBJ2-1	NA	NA	TGTGCCAGCAGCTTAGGAGTGCACACAGGGCCCTACAATGAGCAGTTCTTC	CASSLGVHTGPYNEQFF
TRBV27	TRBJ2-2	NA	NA	TGTGCCAGCAGTAGACAGGTCTTAGGCACCGGGGAGCTGTTTTTT	CASSRQVLGTGELFF
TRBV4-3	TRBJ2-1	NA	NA	TGCGCCAGCAGCCAAGAAGTCGGGGGCTCCTACAATGAGCAGTTCTTC	CASSQEVGGSYNEQFF
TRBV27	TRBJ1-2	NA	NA	TGTGCCAGCAGTCCCGAGGCGGGGGCAGTCTACTATGGCTACACCTTC	CASSPEAGAVYYGYTF
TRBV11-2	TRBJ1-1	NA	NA	TGTGCCAGCAGCCGCAGGGGCACTGAAGCTTTCTTT	CASSRRGTEAFF
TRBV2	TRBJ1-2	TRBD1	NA	TGTGCCAGTCGGACAGGGGCGGGCTACACCTTC	CASRTGAGYTF
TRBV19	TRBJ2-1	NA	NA	TGTGCCAGTAATGGGGGGTTAAGCTCCTACAATGAGCAGTTCTTC	CASNGGLSSYNEQFF
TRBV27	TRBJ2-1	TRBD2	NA	TGTGCCAGCAGAGGGACTAGCGGGGGTGGGGGGCAGTTCTTC	CASRGTSGGGGQFF
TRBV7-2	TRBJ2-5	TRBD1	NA	TGTGCCAGCAGCAGACCTGACAGGGGGAAAGAGACCCAGTACTTC	CASSRPDRGKETQYF
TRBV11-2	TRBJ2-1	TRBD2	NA	TGTGCCAGCAGGGGGACTAGCGGGAGGGGCTCCTACAATGAGCAGTTCTTC	CASRGTSGRGSYNEQFF
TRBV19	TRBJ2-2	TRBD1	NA	TGTGCCAGTAGTACGAAGGGTTTTACAGGGGGCGGGAACACCGGGGAGCTGTTTTTT	CASSTKGFTGGGNTGELFF
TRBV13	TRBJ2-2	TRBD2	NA	TGTGCCAGCAGCCAAAGCGGGACCACCTTTCGGGACACCGGGGAGCTGTTTTTT	CASSQSGTTFRDTGELFF
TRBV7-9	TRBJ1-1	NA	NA	TGTGCCAGCAGCTTGATCAACTCCCCAGGGGAAGCTTTCTTT	CASSLINSPGEAFF
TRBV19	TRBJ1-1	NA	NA	TGTGCCAGTAGTATAGGGGGCTTTGGTGAAGCTTTCTTT	CASSIGGFGEAFF
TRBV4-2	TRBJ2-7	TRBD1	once	TGTGCCAGCAGCTGGGGACAGGCCCACTCCTACGAGCAGTACTTC	CASSWGQAHSYEQYF
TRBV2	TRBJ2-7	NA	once	TGTGCCAGCCAAGGCGGTCCCTACGAGCAGTACTTC	CASQGGPYEQYF
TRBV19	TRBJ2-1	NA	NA	TGTGCCAGTAGTATAGGACCAGCGAGCGATGAGCAGTTCTTC	CASSIGPASDEQFF
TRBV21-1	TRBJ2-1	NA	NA	TGTGCCACAAAGGGGGAAAACTACAATGAGCAGTTCTTC	CATKGENYNEQFF
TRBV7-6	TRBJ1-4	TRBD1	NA	TGTGCCAGCCGCCCGGGACAGGGGTTTAGGGCTAATGAAAAACTGTTTTTT	CASRPGQGFRANEKLFF
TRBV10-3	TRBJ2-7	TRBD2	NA	TGTGCCATCAGTGGACTTTTGACACTAGCGGGAGGGCCGAGAGCTTACCCCTACGAGCAGTACTTC	CAISGLLTLAGGPRAYPYEQYF
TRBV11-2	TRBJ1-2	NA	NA	TGTGCCAGCAGCGCCGGGACAGGCTACACCTTC	CASSAGTGYTF
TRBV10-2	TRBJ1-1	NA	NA	TGCGCCAGCAGTGAGGAAGGAGGCACTGAAGCTTTCTTT	CASSEEGGTEAFF
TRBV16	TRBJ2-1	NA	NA	TGTGCCAGCAGCCAACAGGGTAATGAGCAGTTCTTC	CASSQQGNEQFF
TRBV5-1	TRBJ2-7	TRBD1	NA	TGCGCCAGCCGGGGGCAGGGGGCACAGCAGTACTTC	CASRGQGAQQYF
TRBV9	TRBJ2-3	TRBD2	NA	TGTGCCAGCAGCTCAGGACTAGCTCGAGATACGCAGTATTTT	CASSSGLARDTQYF